Described below is a single T cell receptor (beta chain) sequence and its context. Its antigen is not known. These data originate in a study of blood T cells in healthy people across ages. Germline V lookup: CDR1 LGHDT, CDR2 YNNKEL (reference sequence). The CDR3 loop spans 15 amino acids. Whole-study findings and limits: Naive CD4+ cells and diversity were both higher in long-lived donors than in aged donors.

Alongside a J-beta primer mix, a sample-barcoded 5' primer served in a second PCR lasting roughly 7 to 11 cycles. TCRdb called the 5' RACE reads again in MiXCR, with one record for every CDR3 protein. The table records about 970,000 distinct CDR3 sequences, roughly 51% of them present only once. This receptor was obtained from a woman between 55 and 75 years old in good health. Sequenced input: blood. The rearrangement links TRBV3-1 to TRBJ2-1; D uncertain. The J call may be mistaken, given a closer DNA end match to TRBJ2-7. CDR3 sequence reads: CASSRYMDESYEQYF. CDR3 in DNA: TGTGCCAGCAGCCGTTATATGGACGAGTCCTACGAGCAGTACTTC.